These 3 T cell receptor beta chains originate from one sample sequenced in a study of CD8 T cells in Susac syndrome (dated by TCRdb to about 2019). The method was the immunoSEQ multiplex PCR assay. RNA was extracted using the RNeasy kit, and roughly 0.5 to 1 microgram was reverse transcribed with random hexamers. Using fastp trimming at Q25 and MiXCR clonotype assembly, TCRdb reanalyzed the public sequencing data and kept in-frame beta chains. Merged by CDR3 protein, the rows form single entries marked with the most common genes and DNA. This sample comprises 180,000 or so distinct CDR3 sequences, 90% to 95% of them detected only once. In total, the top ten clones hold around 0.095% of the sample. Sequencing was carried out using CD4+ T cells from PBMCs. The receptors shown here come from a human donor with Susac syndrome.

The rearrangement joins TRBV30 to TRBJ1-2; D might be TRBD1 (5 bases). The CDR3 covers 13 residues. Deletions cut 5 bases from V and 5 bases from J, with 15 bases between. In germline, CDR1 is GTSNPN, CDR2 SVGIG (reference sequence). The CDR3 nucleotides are TGTGCCTGGGTCCCGGGACGTGGATATGGCTACACCTTC. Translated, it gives CAWVPGRGYGYTF.

The CDR3 here is CASSLLGHQQETQYF. As DNA, the CDR3 is TGTGCCAGCAGCTTACTGGGACACCAGCAAGAGACCCAGTACTTC. The chain couples TRBV7-9 to TRBJ2-5, with D possibly being TRBD1 (6 bases). Trimming removed 2 bases from V and 2 bases from J, with 12 bases in between. The V gene's germline CDR1 is SEHNR and CDR2 FQNEAQ (reference sequence). The CDR3 is 15 amino acids.

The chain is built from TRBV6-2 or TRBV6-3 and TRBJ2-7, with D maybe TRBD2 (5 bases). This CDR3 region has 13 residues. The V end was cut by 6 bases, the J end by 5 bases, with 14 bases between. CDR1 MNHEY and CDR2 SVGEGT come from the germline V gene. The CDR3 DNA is TGTGCCAGCAGGACCCCGGGGAGCAACGAGCAGTACTTC. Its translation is CASRTPGSNEQYF.